This TCR beta chain was identified in a study of CD8 T cells in Susac syndrome. This clonotype has just one count. With random hexamers, reverse transcription was performed on about 0.45 to 1 ug of RNA. Multiplex immunoSEQ PCR targeted 54 Vbeta and 13 Jbeta TCR beta segments. MiXCR, run by TCRdb on the immunoSEQ multiplex PCR reads, gives a single entry per CDR3 protein. The sample contains roughly 200,000 distinct CDR3 sequences, about 95% of which appear only once. Matching for age and sex applied to the controls, who were healthy donors. The authors negatively isolated CD8+ and CD4+ T cells and FACS-enriched TEMRA cells. Trimming cost V 6 bases and J 4 bases; bases outside gene matches: 7. This CDR3 spans 15 amino acids. Germline V CDR1 and CDR2: KGHSH, LQKENI.

This TCR derives from a human donor in good health. The chain has TRBV18 and TRBJ2-1; 9 bases match TRBD2. The sequenced material came from CD4+ T cells from PBMCs. The CDR3 region is CASSWVAGAYNEQFF. DNA of the CDR3: TGTGCCAGCTCCTGGGTAGCGGGAGCATACAATGAGCAGTTCTTC.